A selection of T cell receptor beta chains follows, all from one sample in a study of T-cell memory formation after mild COVID-19. TCRdb passed the 5' RACE reads through MiXCR, listing each CDR3 protein once. This sample yields 550,000 to 600,000 distinct CDR3 sequences, of which around 16% are seen a single time; roughly 8.2% belongs to the top ten. The sample was PBMCs or a T cell subset sorted from them (not recorded which). These receptors originate from an adult woman who had mild COVID-19 (a few samples of this study predate the infection). Cell type and time point are not known. Both conserved end residues are part of each CDR3. Each record gives: J gene, D gene, CDR3 length, V gene, clone size, CDR3 protein, CDR3 DNA. D genes are given only for firm matches. The size entry is marked missing in some rows and otherwise reads once, few, many or a size class.

j_gene: TRBJ1-5
d_gene: NA
len: 13
v_gene: TRBV6-4
abundance: few
CDR3aa: CASSADGNQPQHF
CDR3nt: TGTGCCAGCAGTGCGGACGGCAATCAGCCCCAGCATTTT

j_gene: TRBJ2-1
d_gene: NA
len: 13
v_gene: TRBV20-1
abundance: many
CDR3aa: CSASLAGVGEQFF
CDR3nt: TGCAGTGCTAGCCTAGCAGGTGTGGGTGAGCAGTTCTTC

j_gene: TRBJ2-1
d_gene: TRBD2
len: 14
v_gene: TRBV7-9
abundance: NA
CDR3aa: CASSVGLAINEQFF
CDR3nt: TGTGCCAGCAGCGTCGGACTAGCGATTAATGAGCAGTTCTTC

j_gene: TRBJ2-3
d_gene: NA
len: 16
v_gene: TRBV12-3/TRBV12-4
abundance: few
CDR3aa: CASSSVLSSRTDTQYF
CDR3nt: TGTGCCAGCAGTTCCGTTCTGTCATCACGCACAGATACGCAGTATTTT

j_gene: TRBJ1-2
d_gene: NA
len: 14
v_gene: TRBV12-3/TRBV12-4
abundance: NA
CDR3aa: CASSLGSQEDGYTF
CDR3nt: TGTGCCAGCAGTTTAGGCAGTCAGGAGGATGGCTACACCTTC

j_gene: TRBJ1-2
d_gene: NA
len: 14
v_gene: TRBV7-9
abundance: NA
CDR3aa: CASSLVWDNYGYTF
CDR3nt: TGTGCCAGCAGCTTAGTATGGGATAACTATGGCTACACCTTC

j_gene: TRBJ2-7
d_gene: TRBD2
len: 14
v_gene: TRBV7-8
abundance: few
CDR3aa: CASSAGVAPYEQYF
CDR3nt: TGTGCCAGCAGCGCGGGGGTCGCCCCCTACGAGCAGTACTTC

j_gene: TRBJ1-1
d_gene: NA
len: 14
v_gene: TRBV19
abundance: NA
CDR3aa: CASSRDGGSTEAFF
CDR3nt: TGTGCCAGTAGTAGGGACGGGGGAAGCACTGAAGCTTTCTTT

j_gene: TRBJ1-6
d_gene: TRBD1
len: 14
v_gene: TRBV14
abundance: NA
CDR3aa: CASSPTGSGSPLHF
CDR3nt: TGTGCCAGCAGCCCGACAGGGTCTGGATCACCCCTCCACTTT

j_gene: TRBJ1-2
d_gene: NA
len: 15
v_gene: TRBV29-1
abundance: NA
CDR3aa: CSVVAGPGGDYGYTF
CDR3nt: TGCAGCGTTGTCGCAGGGCCGGGAGGGGACTATGGCTACACCTTC

j_gene: TRBJ2-3
d_gene: TRBD2
len: 17
v_gene: TRBV4-3
abundance: few
CDR3aa: CASSQDQLAGGSDTQYF
CDR3nt: TGCGCCAGCAGCCAAGATCAACTAGCGGGAGGTTCAGATACGCAGTATTTT

j_gene: TRBJ1-2
d_gene: NA
len: 14
v_gene: TRBV12-3/TRBV12-4
abundance: NA
CDR3aa: CASSLRGTNYGYTF
CDR3nt: TGTGCCAGCAGTTTGCGGGGGACAAACTATGGCTACACCTTC

j_gene: TRBJ2-1
d_gene: NA
len: 15
v_gene: TRBV7-9
abundance: few
CDR3aa: CASSSRGGIIGEQFF
CDR3nt: TGTGCCAGCAGCTCACGCGGGGGCATCATTGGTGAGCAGTTCTTC

j_gene: TRBJ2-3
d_gene: NA
len: 13
v_gene: TRBV3-1
abundance: NA
CDR3aa: CASSQDTTDTQYF
CDR3nt: TGTGCCAGCAGCCAAGATACTACAGATACGCAGTATTTT

j_gene: TRBJ2-5
d_gene: NA
len: 11
v_gene: TRBV7-9
abundance: NA
CDR3aa: CASSRAETQYF
CDR3nt: TGTGCCAGCAGCCGAGCCGAGACCCAGTACTTC

j_gene: TRBJ2-7
d_gene: NA
len: 13
v_gene: TRBV6-5
abundance: few
CDR3aa: CASSSQGHYEQYF
CDR3nt: TGTGCCAGCAGCTCCCAGGGACACTACGAGCAGTACTTC

j_gene: TRBJ2-1
d_gene: TRBD2
len: 17
v_gene: TRBV11-2
abundance: few
CDR3aa: CASSLEVGGSLYNEQFF
CDR3nt: TGTGCCAGCAGCTTAGAAGTTGGCGGGAGCCTTTACAATGAGCAGTTCTTC

j_gene: TRBJ2-2
d_gene: TRBD1
len: 15
v_gene: TRBV5-1
abundance: NA
CDR3aa: CATSEDRANTGELFF
CDR3nt: TGCGCCACCTCTGAGGACAGGGCGAACACCGGGGAGCTGTTTTTT

j_gene: TRBJ2-1
d_gene: NA
len: 18
v_gene: TRBV4-2
abundance: NA
CDR3aa: CASSQDQSLAQSYNEQFF
CDR3nt: TGTGCCAGCAGCCAAGATCAAAGTCTAGCGCAATCCTACAATGAGCAGTTCTTC

j_gene: TRBJ2-7
d_gene: TRBD2
len: 13
v_gene: TRBV7-2
abundance: many
CDR3aa: CASRPRRGGGQYF
CDR3nt: TGTGCCAGCAGACCACGGCGCGGGGGTGGGCAGTACTTC

j_gene: TRBJ1-5
d_gene: NA
len: 12
v_gene: TRBV7-2
abundance: NA
CDR3aa: CASSPSGGSQHF
CDR3nt: TGTGCCAGCAGCCCTTCGGGCGGGTCCCAGCATTTT

j_gene: TRBJ2-1
d_gene: NA
len: 15
v_gene: TRBV2
abundance: many
CDR3aa: CASGRQSRSYNEQFF
CDR3nt: TGTGCCAGCGGACGACAGTCTCGCTCCTACAATGAGCAGTTCTTC

j_gene: TRBJ2-7
d_gene: NA
len: 12
v_gene: TRBV12-3/TRBV12-4
abundance: NA
CDR3aa: CASSLKETEQYF
CDR3nt: TGTGCCAGCAGTTTAAAAGAAACTGAGCAGTACTTC

j_gene: TRBJ1-5
d_gene: NA
len: 13
v_gene: TRBV19
abundance: NA
CDR3aa: CASSIVGNQPQHF
CDR3nt: TGTGCCAGTAGTATAGTCGGCAATCAGCCCCAGCATTTT

j_gene: TRBJ2-7
d_gene: NA
len: 14
v_gene: TRBV29-1
abundance: NA
CDR3aa: CSVELGNRDYEQYF
CDR3nt: TGCAGCGTTGAACTGGGAAACAGAGACTACGAGCAGTACTTC

j_gene: TRBJ1-2
d_gene: NA
len: 12
v_gene: TRBV6-1
abundance: NA
CDR3aa: CASSEAEGSYTF
CDR3nt: TGTGCCAGCAGTGAAGCGGAGGGAAGCTACACCTTC

j_gene: TRBJ2-1
d_gene: TRBD2
len: 15
v_gene: TRBV5-1
abundance: few
CDR3aa: CASTPRGGSYNEQFF
CDR3nt: TGCGCCAGCACTCCGCGCGGGGGCTCCTACAATGAGCAGTTCTTC

j_gene: TRBJ2-3
d_gene: TRBD2
len: 15
v_gene: TRBV7-9
abundance: few
CDR3aa: CASTLGTSGSNTQYF
CDR3nt: TGTGCCAGCACCCTGGGGACTAGCGGGAGCAATACGCAGTATTTT

j_gene: TRBJ2-7
d_gene: NA
len: 18
v_gene: TRBV21-1
abundance: NA
CDR3aa: CASSLRPSGRSPSYEQYF
CDR3nt: TGTGCCAGCAGCTTGCGGCCGAGCGGGAGGTCCCCCTCCTACGAGCAGTACTTC

j_gene: TRBJ1-6
d_gene: NA
len: 14
v_gene: TRBV4-2
abundance: NA
CDR3aa: CASSLEWSNSPLHF
CDR3nt: TGTGCCAGCAGCCTAGAGTGGTCTAATTCACCCCTCCACTTT

j_gene: TRBJ2-1
d_gene: TRBD2
len: 15
v_gene: TRBV5-1
abundance: many
CDR3aa: CASSQDSGSWYEQFF
CDR3nt: TGCGCCAGCAGCCAGGATAGCGGGAGTTGGTATGAGCAGTTCTTC

j_gene: TRBJ2-7
d_gene: TRBD1
len: 17
v_gene: TRBV7-9
abundance: NA
CDR3aa: CASGTGSYSTRTYEQYF
CDR3nt: TGTGCCAGCGGGACAGGGTCCTATTCTACCCGAACCTACGAGCAGTACTTC

j_gene: TRBJ1-2
d_gene: NA
len: 14
v_gene: TRBV19
abundance: NA
CDR3aa: CASRPTKTVYGYTF
CDR3nt: TGTGCCAGTAGGCCCACAAAGACAGTCTATGGCTACACCTTC

j_gene: TRBJ1-5
d_gene: NA
len: 14
v_gene: TRBV21-1
abundance: NA
CDR3aa: CASSKGDSNQPQHF
CDR3nt: TGTGCCAGCAGCAAAGGGGATAGCAATCAGCCCCAGCATTTT

j_gene: TRBJ2-7
d_gene: NA
len: 14
v_gene: TRBV5-6
abundance: NA
CDR3aa: CASRPILPGGEQYF
CDR3nt: TGTGCCAGCAGACCAATACTCCCGGGTGGCGAGCAGTACTTC

j_gene: TRBJ2-5
d_gene: NA
len: 14
v_gene: TRBV7-2
abundance: few
CDR3aa: CASRPGRQQETQYF
CDR3nt: TGTGCCAGCAGGCCGGGACGGCAACAAGAGACCCAGTACTTC

j_gene: TRBJ1-2
d_gene: NA
len: 15
v_gene: TRBV29-1
abundance: NA
CDR3aa: CSVGSKTTGDRGYTF
CDR3nt: TGCAGCGTTGGTTCCAAGACCACCGGTGATAGGGGCTACACCTTC

j_gene: TRBJ2-3
d_gene: TRBD1
len: 16
v_gene: TRBV20-1
abundance: NA
CDR3aa: CSASTGQGGDRDTQYF
CDR3nt: TGCAGTGCTTCTACCGGACAGGGTGGGGACCGAGATACGCAGTATTTT

j_gene: TRBJ2-2
d_gene: NA
len: 14
v_gene: TRBV6-6
abundance: few
CDR3aa: CASSYGLGTGELFF
CDR3nt: TGTGCCAGCAGTTACGGGTTGGGCACCGGGGAGCTGTTTTTT

j_gene: TRBJ2-3
d_gene: NA
len: 12
v_gene: TRBV29-1
abundance: few
CDR3aa: CSADSMADTQYF
CDR3nt: TGCAGCGCTGACAGTATGGCAGATACGCAGTATTTT

j_gene: TRBJ2-2
d_gene: TRBD2
len: 15
v_gene: TRBV4-3
abundance: NA
CDR3aa: CASSQGGGNTGELFF
CDR3nt: TGCGCCAGCAGCCAAGGCGGGGGAAACACCGGGGAGCTGTTTTTT

j_gene: TRBJ2-3
d_gene: NA
len: 17
v_gene: TRBV18
abundance: few
CDR3aa: CASSPPLRGVSTDTQYF
CDR3nt: TGTGCCAGCTCACCACCGCTTCGGGGTGTTAGCACAGATACGCAGTATTTT

j_gene: TRBJ2-1
d_gene: NA
len: 15
v_gene: TRBV30
abundance: NA
CDR3aa: CAWSGQSSSYNEQFF
CDR3nt: TGTGCCTGGAGTGGACAATCAAGCTCCTACAATGAGCAGTTCTTC

j_gene: TRBJ2-7
d_gene: NA
len: 13
v_gene: TRBV15
abundance: few
CDR3aa: CATSRVLGTEQYF
CDR3nt: TGTGCCACCAGCAGAGTTTTAGGGACCGAGCAGTACTTC

j_gene: TRBJ2-7
d_gene: TRBD2
len: 19
v_gene: TRBV6-6
abundance: NA
CDR3aa: CASSFPSTSGRASAYEQYF
CDR3nt: TGTGCCAGCAGTTTCCCCTCGACTAGCGGGAGGGCCTCTGCCTACGAGCAGTACTTC

j_gene: TRBJ1-1
d_gene: TRBD1
len: 15
v_gene: TRBV15
abundance: NA
CDR3aa: CATSTSGTGDTEAFF
CDR3nt: TGTGCCACCAGCACCTCCGGGACAGGGGACACTGAAGCTTTCTTT